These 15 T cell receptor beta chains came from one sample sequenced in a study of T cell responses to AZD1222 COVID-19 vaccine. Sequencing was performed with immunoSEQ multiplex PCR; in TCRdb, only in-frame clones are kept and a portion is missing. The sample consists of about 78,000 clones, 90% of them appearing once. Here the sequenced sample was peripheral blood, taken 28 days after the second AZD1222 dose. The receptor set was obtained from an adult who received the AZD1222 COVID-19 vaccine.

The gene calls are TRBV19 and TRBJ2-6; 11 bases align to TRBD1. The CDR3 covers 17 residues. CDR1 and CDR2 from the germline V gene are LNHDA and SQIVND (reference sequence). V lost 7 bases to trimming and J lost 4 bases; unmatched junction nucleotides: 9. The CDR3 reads CASNQGQGAFGANVLTF. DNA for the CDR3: TGTGCCAGTAATCAAGGACAGGGGGCGTTCGGGGCCAACGTCCTGACTTTC.

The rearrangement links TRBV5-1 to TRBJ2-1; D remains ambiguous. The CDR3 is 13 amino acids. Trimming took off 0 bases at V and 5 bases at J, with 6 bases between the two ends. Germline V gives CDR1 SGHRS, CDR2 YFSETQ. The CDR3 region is CASSLGENNEQFF. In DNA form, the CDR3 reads TGCGCCAGCAGCTTGGGGGAAAACAATGAGCAGTTCTTC.

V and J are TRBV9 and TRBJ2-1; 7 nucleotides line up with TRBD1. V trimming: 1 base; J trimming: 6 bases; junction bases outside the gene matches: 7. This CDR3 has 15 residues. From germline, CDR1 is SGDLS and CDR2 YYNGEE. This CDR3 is CASSVWGTVTNEQFF. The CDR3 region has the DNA TGTGCCAGCAGCGTATGGGGGACAGTTACCAATGAGCAGTTCTTC.

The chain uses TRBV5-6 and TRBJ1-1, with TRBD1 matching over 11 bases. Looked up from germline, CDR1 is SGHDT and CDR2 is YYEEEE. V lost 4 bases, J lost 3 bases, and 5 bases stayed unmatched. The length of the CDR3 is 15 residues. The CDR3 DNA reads TGTGCCAGCAGCGCCGGACAGGGGGCGGACACTGAAGCTTTCTTT. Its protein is CASSAGQGADTEAFF.

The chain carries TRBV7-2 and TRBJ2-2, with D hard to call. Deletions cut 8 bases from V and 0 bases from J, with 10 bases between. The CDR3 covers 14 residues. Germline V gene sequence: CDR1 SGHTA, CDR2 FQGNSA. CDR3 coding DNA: TGTGCCAGCGCCAGGCCAACGAACACCGGGGAGCTGTTTTTT. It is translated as CASARPTNTGELFF.

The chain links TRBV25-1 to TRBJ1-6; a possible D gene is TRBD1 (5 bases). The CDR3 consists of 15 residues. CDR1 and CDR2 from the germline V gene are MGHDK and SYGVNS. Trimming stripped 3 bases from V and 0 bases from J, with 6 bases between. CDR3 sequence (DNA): TGTGCCAGCAGTGAGAGGGGCTCCTATAATTCACCCCTCCACTTT. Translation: CASSERGSYNSPLHF.

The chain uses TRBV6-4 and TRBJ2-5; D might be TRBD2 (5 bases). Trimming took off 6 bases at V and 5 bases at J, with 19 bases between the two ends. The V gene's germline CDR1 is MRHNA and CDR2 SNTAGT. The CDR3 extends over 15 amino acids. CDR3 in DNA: TGTGCCAGCAGAGTCAGCGGAGGCCCTAGTGAGACCCAGTACTTC. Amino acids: CASRVSGGPSETQYF.

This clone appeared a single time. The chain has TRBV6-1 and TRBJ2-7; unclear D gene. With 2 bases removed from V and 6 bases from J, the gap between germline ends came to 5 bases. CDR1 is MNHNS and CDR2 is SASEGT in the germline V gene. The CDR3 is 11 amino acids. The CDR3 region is CASSESPEQYF. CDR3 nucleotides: TGTGCCAGCAGTGAATCCCCCGAGCAGTACTTC.

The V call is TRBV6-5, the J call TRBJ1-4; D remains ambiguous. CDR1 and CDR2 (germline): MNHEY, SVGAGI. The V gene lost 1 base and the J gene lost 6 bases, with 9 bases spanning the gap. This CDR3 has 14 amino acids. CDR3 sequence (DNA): TGTGCCAGCAGTTACTTCGGGGAGGATGAAAAACTGTTTTTT. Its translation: CASSYFGEDEKLFF.

CDR3 nucleotides: TGTGCCAGCAGCTTAAGTTCCCAGGGGCGATCACCCCTCCACTTT. Encoded protein: CASSLSSQGRSPLHF. V is TRBV13 and J is TRBJ1-6, with D maybe TRBD1 (6 bases). Germline values: CDR1 PRHDT, CDR2 FYEKMQ (reference sequence). Deletions cut 2 bases from V and 10 bases from J, with 15 bases between. The CDR3 is made up of 15 amino acids.

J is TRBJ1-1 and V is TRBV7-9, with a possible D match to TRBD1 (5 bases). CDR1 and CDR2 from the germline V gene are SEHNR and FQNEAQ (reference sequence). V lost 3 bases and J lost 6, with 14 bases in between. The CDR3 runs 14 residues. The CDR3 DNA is TGTGCCAGCAGCTTCGAGACAGTATTCGCTGAAGCTTTCTTT. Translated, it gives CASSFETVFAEAFF.

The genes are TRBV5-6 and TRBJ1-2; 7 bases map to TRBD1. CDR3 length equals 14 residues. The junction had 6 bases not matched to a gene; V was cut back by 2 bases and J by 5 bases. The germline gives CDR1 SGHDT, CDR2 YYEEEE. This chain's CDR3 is CASSFLGTEYGYTF. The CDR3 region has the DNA TGTGCCAGCAGCTTCCTGGGGACAGAGTATGGCTACACCTTC.

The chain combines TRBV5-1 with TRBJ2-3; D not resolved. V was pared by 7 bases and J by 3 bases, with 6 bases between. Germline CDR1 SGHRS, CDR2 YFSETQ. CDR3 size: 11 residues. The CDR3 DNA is TGCGCCAGCGGGGAAACAGATACGCAGTATTTT. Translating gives CASGETDTQYF.

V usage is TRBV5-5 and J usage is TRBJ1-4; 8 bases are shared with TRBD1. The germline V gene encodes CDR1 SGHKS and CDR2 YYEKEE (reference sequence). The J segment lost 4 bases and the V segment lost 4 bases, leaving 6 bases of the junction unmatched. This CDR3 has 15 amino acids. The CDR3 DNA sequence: TGTGCCAGCAGCGTGACAGGGGTCTATAATGAAAAACTGTTTTTT. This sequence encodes CASSVTGVYNEKLFF.

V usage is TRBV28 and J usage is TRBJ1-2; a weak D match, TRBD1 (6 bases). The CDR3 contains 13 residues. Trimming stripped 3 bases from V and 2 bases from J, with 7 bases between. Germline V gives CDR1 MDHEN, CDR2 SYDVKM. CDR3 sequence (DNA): TGTGCCAGCAGTTTTGGACAGAACTATGGCTACACCTTC. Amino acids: CASSFGQNYGYTF.